Listed here is a single TCR beta chain. Its specificity is not known. A multiplex PCR was run with 60 Vbeta primers and 13 Jbeta primers. Method: immunoSEQ multiplex PCR; TCRdb's copy keeps in-frame clones and lacks some. Of approximately 79,000 clones detected, roughly 80% appear once; the ten largest clones hold about 22%. These data belong to a study of cytomegalovirus exposure and HLA in healthy donors. Overall study results and limits: The study found most TCR sequences rare, yet found some public TCRs in many donors. Immune exposure was documented only through CMV serostatus. A later examination showed that TCR association rates differed by HLA locus, with DRB1 most and HLA-C fewest.

The CDR3 contains 13 residues. V shed 5 bases and J shed 8 bases, with 15 bases lying between them. Germline loops: CDR1 LNHDA, CDR2 SQIVND (reference sequence). These donors, healthy bone marrow donors, were studied. Sequencing was performed on PBMCs. The J gene is TRBJ1-1, the V gene TRBV19; tentatively, D is TRBD1 (6 bases). The receptor comes from a woman between 35 and 50 years old in good health and CMV-seropositive. In DNA form, the CDR3 reads TGTGCCAGTAGTCCTCACAGGGTTGGGGAAGCTTTCTTT. This sequence encodes CASSPHRVGEAFF.